This T cell receptor beta chain was observed in a study of beta chain features in type 1 diabetes. On the study more broadly: Age, gender, cell numbers and subset yield matched between patients and controls. The study examined more than 100,000,000 sorted cells across all samples. Overall study findings and caveats: A possible short-template PCR bias applies equally to patients and controls. The influence of HLA type on TCRB rearrangement stayed undetermined.

TCRB transcripts that were expressed got sequenced, as all of the isolated RNA had been reverse transcribed. Data came from immunoSEQ multiplex PCR; TCRdb stores just in-frame clones and leaves some out. The sample consists of 310,000 or so clones, 7% to 9% of them appearing once. Note on this clone: Its antigen remains unknown.

The CDR3 length is 15 residues. Per the germline V gene, CDR1 is SQVTM and CDR2 is ANQGSEA. Trimming took off 0 bases at V and 5 bases at J, with 14 bases between the two ends. The sample taken for sequencing was central memory CD4+ T cells from blood. The TCR sequence derives from a woman aged 18-29 years in good health. The V call is TRBV29-1, the J call TRBJ2-1; D call uncertain. The CDR3 protein is CSVEDRVFTNNEQFF. In DNA, the CDR3 is TGCAGCGTTGAAGACCGCGTCTTCACCAACAATGAGCAGTTCTTC.